The 5 T cell receptor beta chains given below trace back to one sample, sequenced in a study of beta chain features in type 1 diabetes. Since all of the isolated RNA was reverse transcribed, expressed TCRB transcripts were what got sequenced. TCRdb's copy holds only in-frame clones and misses some; the assay was immunoSEQ multiplex PCR. The top ten clones hold 0.03% to 0.045% of a sample with some 640,000 clones, over 12% of them seen once. Whole-study findings and limits: Among patients with Type 1 diabetes, TCRB CDR3s were moderately but significantly shorter in every one of the four CD4+ subsets.

Their specific antigens are unknown. Sequencing was carried out using naive CD4+ T cells from blood. These receptors were obtained from a man between 18 and 35 years old with type 1 diabetes.

The chain carries TRBV10-3 and TRBJ1-4; the D gene is possibly TRBD1 (6 bases). Germline CDR1 ENHRY, CDR2 SYGVKD. CDR3 size: 14 residues. V lost 2 bases and J 7 bases, leaving 11 bases between the germline ends. The CDR3 sequence: CAISETGSGEKLFF. In nucleotides, the CDR3 is TGTGCCATCAGTGAGACAGGGAGCGGTGAAAAACTGTTTTTT.

This clone was detected only a few times. The rearrangement links TRBV4-1 to TRBJ1-6, with TRBD1 as a possible D gene (5 bases). Germline V gene sequence: CDR1 MGHRA, CDR2 YSYEKL. This CDR3 is built from 14 residues. Trimming cost V 7 bases and J 8 bases, with 15 bases left between them. In DNA, the CDR3 is TGCGCCAGCACCCTACTCAGGGATGATTCACCCCTCCACTTT. This translates into CASTLLRDDSPLHF.

The rearrangement joins TRBV30 to TRBJ1-2; D unclear. The CDR3 runs 13 residues. The V end lost 2 bases, the J end lost 1 base, and 8 bases lay between the germline ends. Germline V CDR1 and CDR2: GTSNPN, SVGIG (reference sequence). This CDR3 is CAWSSKSNYGYTF. CDR3 coding DNA: TGTGCCTGGAGTTCGAAGAGTAACTATGGCTACACCTTC.

This clone was found a few times. The chain is built from TRBV7-9 and TRBJ1-2, with D tentatively TRBD1 (6 bases). CDR3 size: 16 residues. Germline lookup yields CDR1 SEHNR and CDR2 FQNEAQ (reference sequence). Trimming took 2 bases from V and 3 from J, leaving 16 bases between them. The CDR3 is CASSLRTATLDYGYTF. Here the CDR3 DNA reads TGTGCCAGCAGCTTAAGGACAGCCACTCTCGACTATGGCTACACCTTC.

This clone was seen more than once but under ten times. V is TRBV29-1 and J is TRBJ1-2; 10 bases are shared with TRBD1. With 5 bases clipped from V and 4 bases from J, the junction kept 1 base outside the gene matches. The CDR3 sequence is 12 residues long. Germline assignment: CDR1 SQVTM and CDR2 ANQGSEA. CDR3 DNA sequence: TGCAGCGTTAGGGACAGGGGCTATGGCTACACCTTC. Translation: CSVRDRGYGYTF.